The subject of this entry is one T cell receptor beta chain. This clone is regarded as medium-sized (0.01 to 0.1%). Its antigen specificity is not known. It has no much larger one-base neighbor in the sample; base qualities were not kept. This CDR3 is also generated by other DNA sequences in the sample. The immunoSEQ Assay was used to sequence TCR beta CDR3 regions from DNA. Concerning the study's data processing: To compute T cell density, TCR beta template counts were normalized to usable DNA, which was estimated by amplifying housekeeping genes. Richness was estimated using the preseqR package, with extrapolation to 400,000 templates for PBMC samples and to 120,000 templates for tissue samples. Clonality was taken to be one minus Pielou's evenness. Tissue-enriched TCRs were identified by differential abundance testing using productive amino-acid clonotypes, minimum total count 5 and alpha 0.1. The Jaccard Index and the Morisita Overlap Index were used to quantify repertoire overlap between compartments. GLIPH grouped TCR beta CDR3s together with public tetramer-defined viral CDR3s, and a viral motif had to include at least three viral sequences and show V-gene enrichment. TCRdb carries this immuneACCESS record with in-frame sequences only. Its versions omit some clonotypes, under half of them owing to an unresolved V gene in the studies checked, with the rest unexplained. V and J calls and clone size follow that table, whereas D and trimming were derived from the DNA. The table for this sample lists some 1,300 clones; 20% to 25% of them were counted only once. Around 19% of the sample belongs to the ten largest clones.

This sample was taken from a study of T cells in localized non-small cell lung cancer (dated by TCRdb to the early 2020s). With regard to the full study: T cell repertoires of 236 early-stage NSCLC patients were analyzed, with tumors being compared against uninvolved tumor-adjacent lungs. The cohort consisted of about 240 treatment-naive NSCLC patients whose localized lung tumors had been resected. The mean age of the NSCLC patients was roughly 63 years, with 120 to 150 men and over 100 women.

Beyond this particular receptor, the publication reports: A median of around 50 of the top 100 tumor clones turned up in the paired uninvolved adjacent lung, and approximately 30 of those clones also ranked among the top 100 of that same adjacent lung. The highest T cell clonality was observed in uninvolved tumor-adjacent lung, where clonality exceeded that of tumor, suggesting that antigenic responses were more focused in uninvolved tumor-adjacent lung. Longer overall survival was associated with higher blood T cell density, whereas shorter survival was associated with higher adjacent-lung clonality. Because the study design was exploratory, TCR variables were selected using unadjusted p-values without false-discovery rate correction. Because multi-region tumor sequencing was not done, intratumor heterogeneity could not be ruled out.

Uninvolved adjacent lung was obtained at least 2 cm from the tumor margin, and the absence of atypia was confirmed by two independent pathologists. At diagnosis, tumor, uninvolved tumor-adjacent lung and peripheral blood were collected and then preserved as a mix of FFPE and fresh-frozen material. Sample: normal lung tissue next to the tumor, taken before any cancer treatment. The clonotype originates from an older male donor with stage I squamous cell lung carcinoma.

The bases read TGTGCCAGCAGTTTTTTGTCAGGGACAGATACGCAGTATTTT. Its translation is CASSFLSGTDTQYF. The chain employs TRBV28 and TRBJ2-3; TRBD1 could be the D gene, as 5 bases match. A distance of 10 bases separates the germline ends of V and J, which lose 3 bases and 3 bases respectively. CDR1 and CDR2 (MDHEN, SYDVKM) derive from the germline V gene. The CDR3 starts with the cysteine, ends with the phenylalanine, and has 14 residues. Left in the record is the CDR3 DNA by itself, 42 bases read in frame from the first base. Outside the CDR3, residues come from the reference TRBV28 and TRBJ2-3 proteins, so the full variable domain is: DVKVTQSSRYLVKRTGEKVFLECVQDMDHENMFWYRQDPGLGLRLIYFSYDVKMKEKGDIPEGYSVSREKKERFSLILESASTNQTSMYLCASSFLSGTDTQYFGPGTRLTVL.